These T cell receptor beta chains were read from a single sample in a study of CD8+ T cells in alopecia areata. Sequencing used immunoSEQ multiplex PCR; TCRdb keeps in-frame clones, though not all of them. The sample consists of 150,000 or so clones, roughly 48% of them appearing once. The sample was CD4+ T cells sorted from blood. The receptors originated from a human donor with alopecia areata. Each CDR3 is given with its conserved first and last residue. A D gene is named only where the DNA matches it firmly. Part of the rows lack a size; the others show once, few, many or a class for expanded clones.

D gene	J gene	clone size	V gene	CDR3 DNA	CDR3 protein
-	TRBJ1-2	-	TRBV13	TGTGCCAGCAGCGCCCGCAGGGACCACACCTTC	CASSARRDHTF
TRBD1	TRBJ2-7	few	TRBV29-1	TGCAGCGTTGAAGAGTTAACAGGGGGCGGCGAGCAGTACTTC	CSVEELTGGGEQYF
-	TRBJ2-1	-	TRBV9	TGTGCCAGCAGCGTAGGTCCGGCCCCCCCCGACAATGAGCAGTTCTTC	CASSVGPAPPDNEQFF
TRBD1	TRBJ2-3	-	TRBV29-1	TGCAGCGTTGAACCGGGACAGGCCACAGATACGCAGTATTTT	CSVEPGQATDTQYF
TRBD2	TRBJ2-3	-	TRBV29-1	TGCAGCGTTGAAACCGTACTAGCGGGAGGACCTAAGTATTTT	CSVETVLAGGPKYF
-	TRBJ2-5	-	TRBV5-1	TGCGCCAGCAGTAGGGGGGCACCCCAACAAGAGACCCAGTACTTC	CASSRGAPQQETQYF
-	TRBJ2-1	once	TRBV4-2	TGTGCCAGCAGCCAAGATGGGTCGGGTGAGCAGTTCTTC	CASSQDGSGEQFF
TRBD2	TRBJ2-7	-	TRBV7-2	TGTGCCAGCAGCTTAGAGACTAGCGGGATCTACGAGCAGTACTTC	CASSLETSGIYEQYF
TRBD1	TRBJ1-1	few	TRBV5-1	TGCGCCAGCAGCTTGGTGGGGACAGTGAACACTGAAGCTTTCTTT	CASSLVGTVNTEAFF
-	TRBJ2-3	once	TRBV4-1	TGCGCCAGCAGCCAAGTGGGTGGAGATACGCAGTATTTT	CASSQVGGDTQYF